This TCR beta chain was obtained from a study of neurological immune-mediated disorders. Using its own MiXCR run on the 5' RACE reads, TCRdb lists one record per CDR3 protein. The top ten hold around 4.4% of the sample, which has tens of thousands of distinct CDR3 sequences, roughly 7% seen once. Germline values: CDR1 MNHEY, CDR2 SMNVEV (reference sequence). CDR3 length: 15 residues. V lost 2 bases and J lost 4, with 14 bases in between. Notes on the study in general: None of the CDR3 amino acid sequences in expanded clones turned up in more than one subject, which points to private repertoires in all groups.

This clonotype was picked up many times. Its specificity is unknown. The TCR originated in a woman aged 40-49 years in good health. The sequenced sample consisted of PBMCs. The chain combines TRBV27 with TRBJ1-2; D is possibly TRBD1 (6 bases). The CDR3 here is CASSLTITGTYGYTF. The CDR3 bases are TGTGCCAGCAGTTTAACAATCACAGGGACCTATGGCTACACCTTC.